A single sample is the source of the 10 T cell receptor beta chains below, sequenced in a study of regulatory T cells in long-lasting Graves disease. The authors built TCR beta libraries using iRepertoire HTBI primers and Arm-PCR of CDR3 regions. From the multiplex PCR reads, TCRdb called clonotypes with MiXCR, one entry per CDR3 protein. Of roughly 490,000 distinct CDR3 sequences listed, about 22% are singletons. Time point defined: persistent/refractory GD, antithyroid drugs over 5 years with positive TRAb. RNA isolated from PBMCs was used to make the TCR library. Here the sequenced sample was peripheral blood mononuclear cells (PBMCs), taken when the disease was refractory, from a patient treated with antithyroid drugs. These receptors were collected from a female donor with Graves disease.

This clonotype was observed at least ten times. The chain carries TRBV2 and TRBJ2-6; possibly TRBD2 for D (6 bases). Germline-derived CDR1 and CDR2 are SNHLY and FYNNEI. Trimming shortened V by 6 bases and J by 10 bases, and 10 bases separated the two germline ends. The CDR3 is 12 residues long. CDR3 loop: CASSAGTNVLTF. The CDR3 region has the DNA TGTGCCAGCAGCGCCGGGACTAACGTCCTGACTTTC.

This clonotype was recorded many times. This chain joins TRBV28 and TRBJ1-6, with D tentatively TRBD1 (5 bases). The V and J ends lost 8 bases and 9 bases respectively, with 11 bases between them. The CDR3 is made up of 12 amino acids. CDR1 MDHEN and CDR2 SYDVKM come from the germline V gene. CDR3 residues: CASGGAGSPLHF. Written as DNA, the CDR3 is TGTGCCAGCGGTGGGGCAGGTTCACCCCTCCACTTT.

The chain recombines TRBV6-5 with TRBJ2-2, with unresolved D. V was clipped by 2 bases and J by 3 bases, with 10 bases between them. Germline values: CDR1 MNHEY, CDR2 SVGAGI. The CDR3 spans 15 residues. The CDR3 region is CASSYGIIDTGELFF. In nucleotides, the CDR3 is TGTGCCAGCAGTTACGGGATTATAGACACCGGGGAGCTGTTTTTT.

V and J are TRBV9 and TRBJ2-4, with a weak D call TRBD2 (5 bases). CDR1 is SGDLS and CDR2 is YYNGEE in the germline V gene. The V end was cut by 0 bases, the J end by 9 bases, with 13 bases between. The CDR3 totals 14 residues. CDR3 DNA: TGTGCCAGCAGCGTAGGGGGAGAAGGCGTCATTCAGTACTTC. It yields the protein CASSVGGEGVIQYF.

The gene calls are TRBV5-5 and TRBJ1-2; a possible D gene is TRBD1 (5 bases). The V gene lost 0 bases and the J gene lost 7 bases, with 19 bases spanning the gap. CDR3 length: 16 residues. Per the germline V gene, CDR1 is SGHKS and CDR2 is YYEKEE (reference sequence). CDR3 DNA: TGTGCCAGCAGCTTGGAGGTCAGGGCGGACGGGGGTGGCTACACCTTC. Translating gives CASSLEVRADGGGYTF.

The J gene is TRBJ2-7, the V gene TRBV3-1; 7 bases fit TRBD2. This CDR3 has 15 residues. The ends lost 5 bases at V and 4 bases at J; junction bases unmatched: 11. Per germline, CDR1 LGHDT and CDR2 YNNKEL (reference sequence). Here the CDR3 reads CASSFGGAGRYEQYF. For the CDR3, the DNA is TGTGCCAGCAGCTTCGGAGGAGCGGGAAGGTACGAGCAGTACTTC.

A word on this clonotype: The junction departs from the called germline gene at one end, perhaps through a read error. The V call is TRBV7-7, the J call TRBJ2-5; 10 bases are shared with TRBD1. The CDR3 has 16 amino acids. Germline assignment: CDR1 SSHAT and CDR2 FNYEAQ (reference sequence). This CDR3 reads CASSFPTGTGEETQYF. CDR3 bases: TGTGCTAGCAGCTTTCCGACCGGGACAGGGGAAGAGACCCAGTACTTC.

The chain combines TRBV7-2 with TRBJ1-1; D unclear. The CDR3 contains 11 residues. Trimming pared 5 bases from V and 7 bases from J, leaving 8 bases between. CDR1 is SGHTA, CDR2 FQGNSA, per germline. The CDR3 here is CASSLPGEAFF. The CDR3 DNA is TGTGCCAGCAGCCTACCGGGTGAAGCTTTCTTT.

The J gene is TRBJ2-7, the V gene TRBV6-1; TRBD2 agrees at 11 bases. The V gene end was trimmed by 0 bases and the J gene end by 3 bases; junction bases not matched to a gene: 1. This CDR3 has 15 residues. Looked up from germline, CDR1 is MNHNS and CDR2 is SASEGT. The CDR3 DNA follows: TGTGCCAGCAGTGAAGCCGGGACTAGCGGCTACGAGCAGTACTTC. Protein sequence: CASSEAGTSGYEQYF.

The chain has TRBV9 and TRBJ2-1; 7 bases agree with TRBD2. V was clipped by 2 bases and J by 4 bases; unmatched bases: 6. This CDR3 spans 15 amino acids. The germline V gene encodes CDR1 SGDLS and CDR2 YYNGEE. For the CDR3, the DNA is TGTGCCAGCAGCGTCGGGGAGGGGCGGTACAATGAGCAGTTCTTC. The encoded protein is CASSVGEGRYNEQFF.